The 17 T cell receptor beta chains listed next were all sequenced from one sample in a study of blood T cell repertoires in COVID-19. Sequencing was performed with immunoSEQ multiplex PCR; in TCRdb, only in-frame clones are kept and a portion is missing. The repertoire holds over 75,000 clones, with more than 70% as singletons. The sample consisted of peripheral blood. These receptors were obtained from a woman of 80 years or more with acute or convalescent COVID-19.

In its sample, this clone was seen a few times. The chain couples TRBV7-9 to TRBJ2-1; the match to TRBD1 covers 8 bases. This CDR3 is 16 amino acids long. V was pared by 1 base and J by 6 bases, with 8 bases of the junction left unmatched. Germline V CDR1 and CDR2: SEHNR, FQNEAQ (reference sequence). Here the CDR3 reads CASSLVGQGPFNEQFF. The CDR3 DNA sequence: TGTGCCAGCAGCTTAGTCGGACAGGGACCTTTCAATGAGCAGTTCTTC.

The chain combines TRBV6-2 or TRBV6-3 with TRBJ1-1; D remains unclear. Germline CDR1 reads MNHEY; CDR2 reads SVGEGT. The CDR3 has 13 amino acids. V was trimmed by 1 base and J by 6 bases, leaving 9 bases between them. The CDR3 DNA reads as TGTGCCAGCAGTTACTTATGGGGAGCTGAAGCTTTCTTT. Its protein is CASSYLWGAEAFF.

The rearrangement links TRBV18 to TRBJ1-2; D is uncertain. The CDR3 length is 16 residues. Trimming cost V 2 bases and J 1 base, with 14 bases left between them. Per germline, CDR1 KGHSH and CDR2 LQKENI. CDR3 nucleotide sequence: TGTGCCAGCTCACCATTTGGTCAAGCGGGTAACTATGGCTACACCTTC. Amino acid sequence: CASSPFGQAGNYGYTF.

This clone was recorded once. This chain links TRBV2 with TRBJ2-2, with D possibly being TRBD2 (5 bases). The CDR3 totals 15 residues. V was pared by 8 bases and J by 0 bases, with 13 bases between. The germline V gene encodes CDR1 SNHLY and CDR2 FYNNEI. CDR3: CASAYEGPNTGELFF. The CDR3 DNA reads TGTGCCAGCGCTTATGAGGGTCCGAACACCGGGGAGCTGTTTTTT.

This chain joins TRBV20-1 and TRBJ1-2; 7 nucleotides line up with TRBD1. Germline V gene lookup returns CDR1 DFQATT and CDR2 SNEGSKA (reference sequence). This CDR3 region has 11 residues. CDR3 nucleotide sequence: TGCAGCGTCCCGGTAGGGGGCGGCTACACCTTC. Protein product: CSVPVGGGYTF.

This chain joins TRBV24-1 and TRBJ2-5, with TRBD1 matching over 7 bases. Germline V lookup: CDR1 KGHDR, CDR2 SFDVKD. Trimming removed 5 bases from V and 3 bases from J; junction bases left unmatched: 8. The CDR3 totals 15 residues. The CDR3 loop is CATSAPAGTEETQYF. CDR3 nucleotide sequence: TGTGCCACCAGTGCCCCTGCAGGGACAGAAGAGACCCAGTACTTC.

The CDR3 loop is CASSQQVASGNTIYF. The CDR3 nucleotides are TGTGCCAGCAGCCAACAAGTAGCCTCTGGAAACACCATATATTTT. The chain couples TRBV14 to TRBJ1-3; D call uncertain. CDR3 length: 15 residues. V was cut by 2 bases and J by 0 bases, with 8 bases left in between. CDR1 is SGHDN, CDR2 FVKESK, per germline.

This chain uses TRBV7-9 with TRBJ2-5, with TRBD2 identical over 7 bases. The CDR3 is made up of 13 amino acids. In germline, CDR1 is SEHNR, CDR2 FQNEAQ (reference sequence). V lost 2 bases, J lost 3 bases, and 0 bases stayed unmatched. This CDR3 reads CASSLSGEETQYF. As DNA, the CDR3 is TGTGCCAGCAGCTTAAGCGGGGAAGAGACCCAGTACTTC.

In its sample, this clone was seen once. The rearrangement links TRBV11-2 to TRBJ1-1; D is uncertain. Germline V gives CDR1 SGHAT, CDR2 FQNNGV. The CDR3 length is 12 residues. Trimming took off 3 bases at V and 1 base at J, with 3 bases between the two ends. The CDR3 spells CASSFGNTEAFF. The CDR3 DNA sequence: TGTGCCAGCAGCTTCGGGAACACTGAAGCTTTCTTT.

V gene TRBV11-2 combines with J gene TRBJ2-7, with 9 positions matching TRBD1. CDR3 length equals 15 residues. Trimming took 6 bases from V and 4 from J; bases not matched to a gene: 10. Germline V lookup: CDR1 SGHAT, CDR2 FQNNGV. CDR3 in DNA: TGTGCCAGCAGTCAAGGACAGGGGTGGCTATACGAGCAGTACTTC. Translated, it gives CASSQGQGWLYEQYF.

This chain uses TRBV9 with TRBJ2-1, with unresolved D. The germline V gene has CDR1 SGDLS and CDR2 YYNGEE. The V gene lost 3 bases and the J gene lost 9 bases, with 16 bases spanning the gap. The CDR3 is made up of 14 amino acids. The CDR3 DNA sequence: TGTGCCAGCAGCGCGAAGAGGCTAAGCACTGAGCAGTTCTTC. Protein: CASSAKRLSTEQFF.

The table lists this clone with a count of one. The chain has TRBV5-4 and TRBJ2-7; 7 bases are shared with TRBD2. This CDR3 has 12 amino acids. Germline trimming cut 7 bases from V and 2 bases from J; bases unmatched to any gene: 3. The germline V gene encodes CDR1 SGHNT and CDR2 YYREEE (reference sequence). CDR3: CASQRDTYEQYF. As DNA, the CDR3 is TGTGCCAGCCAGCGGGATACCTACGAGCAGTACTTC.

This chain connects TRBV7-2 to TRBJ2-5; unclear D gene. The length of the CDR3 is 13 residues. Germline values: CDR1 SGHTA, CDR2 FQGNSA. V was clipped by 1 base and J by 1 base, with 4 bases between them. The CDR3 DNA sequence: TGTGCCAGCAGCTTAGGGGCCCAAGAGACCCAGTACTTC. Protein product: CASSLGAQETQYF.

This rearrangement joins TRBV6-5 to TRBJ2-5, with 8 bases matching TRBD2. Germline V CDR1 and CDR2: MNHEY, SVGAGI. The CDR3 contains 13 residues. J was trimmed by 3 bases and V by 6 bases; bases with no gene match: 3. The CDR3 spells CASRVSGEETQYF. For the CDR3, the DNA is TGTGCCAGCAGGGTTAGCGGGGAAGAGACCCAGTACTTC.

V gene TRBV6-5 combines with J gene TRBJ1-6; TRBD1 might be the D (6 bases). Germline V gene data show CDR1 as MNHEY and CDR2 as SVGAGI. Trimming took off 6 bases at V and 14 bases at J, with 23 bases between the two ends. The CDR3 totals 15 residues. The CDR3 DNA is TGTGCCAGCAGAATGAACGACAGGCCGGGGTTCACCCTCCACTTT. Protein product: CASRMNDRPGFTLHF.

CDR3 region: CASSFRGRTDTQYF. CDR3 nucleotides: TGTGCCAGCAGCTTCAGGGGCCGCACAGATACGCAGTATTTT. V is TRBV7-2 and J is TRBJ2-3; D is perhaps TRBD1 (6 bases). The ends were cut back, 3 bases at V and 1 base at J, with 8 bases in the middle. The CDR3 covers 14 residues. Germline CDR1 and CDR2: SGHTA and FQGNSA.

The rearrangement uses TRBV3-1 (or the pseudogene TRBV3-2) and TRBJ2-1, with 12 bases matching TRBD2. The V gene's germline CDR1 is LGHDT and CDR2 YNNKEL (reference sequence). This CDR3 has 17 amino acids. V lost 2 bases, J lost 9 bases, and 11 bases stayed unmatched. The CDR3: CASSQRASGRARSEQFF. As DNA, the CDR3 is TGTGCCAGCAGCCAAAGAGCTAGCGGGAGGGCCAGGAGTGAGCAGTTCTTC.